In this sample, the clone carrying this TCR beta chain turned up a few times. The entry originates in a study of identical twins. V lost 0 bases to trimming and J lost 11 bases; unmatched junction nucleotides: 14. The CDR3 runs 15 residues. Germline V gene sequence: CDR1 DFQATT, CDR2 SNEGSKA (reference sequence). MiXCR was run by TCRdb on the 5' RACE reads, yielding one entry per CDR3 protein. The sample includes about 260,000 distinct CDR3 sequences, roughly 7% of them seen just once. These sequences were also reported in another study, on yellow fever vaccine responses in identical twins.

The receptor was derived from a woman aged 18-30 years in good health. Sequencing was carried out using memory (CD45RO+) T cells sorted from blood. This chain joins TRBV20-1 and TRBJ2-7; 9 bases agree with TRBD2. This CDR3 reads CSARDPGLAPTREYF. Written as DNA, the CDR3 is TGCAGTGCTAGAGATCCCGGACTAGCGCCTACGAGGGAGTACTTC.